One sample yielded the 17 T cell receptor beta chains listed below, sequenced in a study of CD8 T cells in Susac syndrome. Random hexamers were used to reverse transcribe roughly 0.5 to 1 ug of RNA. MiXCR, applied by TCRdb to the immunoSEQ multiplex PCR reads, yields one record per CDR3 protein. The data show roughly 400,000 distinct CDR3 sequences, approximately 89% seen once. The sample consisted of CD8+ T cells from PBMCs. These receptors were collected from a human donor with multiple sclerosis.

V is TRBV12-3 or TRBV12-4 and J is TRBJ1-2, with D maybe TRBD1 (6 bases). V was shortened by 7 bases and J by 7 bases, with 10 bases between the two germline ends. The CDR3 runs 11 residues. The DNA of the CDR3 is TGTGCCAGCACAGGGGTTATTGGCTACACCTTC. This sequence encodes CASTGVIGYTF.

V usage is TRBV9 and J usage is TRBJ1-1; D gene unclear. Trimming stripped 2 bases from V and 1 base from J, with 9 bases between. The CDR3 has 14 residues. CDR1 is SGDLS, CDR2 YYNGEE, per germline. The CDR3 coding sequence is TGTGCCAGCAGCGTTGGGGTCTCGAACACTGAAGCTTTCTTT. Translation: CASSVGVSNTEAFF. Full variable domain (rest looked up from reference TRBV9 and TRBJ1-1): DSGVTQTPKHLITATGQRVTLRCSPRSGDLSVYWYQQSLDQGLQFLIQYYNGEERAKGNILERFSAQQFPDLHSELNLSSLELGDSALYFCASSVGVSNTEAFFGQGTRLTVV.

The V and J genes are TRBV29-1 and TRBJ1-1; perhaps TRBD1 as D (5 bases). This CDR3 is built from 13 residues. Germline lookup yields CDR1 SQVTM and CDR2 ANQGSEA. V lost 5 bases and J 6 bases, leaving 16 bases between the germline ends. CDR3 sequence: CSVYSASGAEAFF. The CDR3 region has the DNA TGCAGCGTTTACAGTGCATCGGGGGCTGAAGCTTTCTTT.

Regarding this clonotype: At one end the junction does not follow the germline gene, possibly because of a read error. The chain employs TRBV7-9 and TRBJ1-1; maybe TRBD1 (5 bases). From germline, CDR1 is SEHNR and CDR2 FQNEAQ (reference sequence). This CDR3 is built from 14 residues. The CDR3 nucleotides read TGTGCCAGCAGCTACGGGACGGAGAACACTGAAGTTTTCTTT. Protein sequence: CASSYGTENTEVFF.

The rearrangement uses TRBV5-1 and TRBJ1-4; D not resolved. Per germline, CDR1 SGHRS and CDR2 YFSETQ. CDR3 length: 13 amino acids. V lost 0 bases to trimming and J lost 7 bases, with 7 bases between them. As DNA, the CDR3 is TGCGCCAGCAGCTTGGAACAGTCTGAAAAACTGTTTTTT. Amino acid sequence: CASSLEQSEKLFF. The full variable domain, with the rest looked up from reference TRBV5-1 and TRBJ1-4, is KAGVTQTPRYLIKTRGQQVTLSCSPISGHRSVSWYQQTPGQGLQFLFEYFSETQRNKGNFPGRFSGRQFSNSRSEMNVSTLELGDSALYLCASSLEQSEKLFFGSGTQLSVL.

In its sample, this clonotype was seen a few times. This chain joins TRBV24-1 and TRBJ2-2; D gene ambiguous. Trimming cost V 4 bases and J 7 bases, with 9 bases left between them. This CDR3 has 13 amino acids. The germline V gene has CDR1 KGHDR and CDR2 SFDVKD. CDR3 in amino acids: CATSESRDGELFF. CDR3 sequence (DNA): TGTGCCACCAGTGAGTCTAGAGACGGGGAGCTGTTTTTT.

This clonotype was counted between two and nine times. This chain joins TRBV5-1 and TRBJ2-7, with D perhaps matching TRBD2 (7 bases). The CDR3 runs 15 residues. Germline CDR1 SGHRS, CDR2 YFSETQ. The V end was cut by 0 bases, the J end by 3 bases, with 13 bases between. The DNA of the CDR3 is TGCGCCAGCAGCTTGGACAGGGAGGGGAGCTACGAGCAGTACTTC. Translated: CASSLDREGSYEQYF.

The DNA of the CDR3 is TGCGCCAGCAGCCCCTTGGGAGGGGGCTTGGATCAGCCCCAGCATTTT. It translates to CASSPLGGGLDQPQHF. V usage is TRBV5-1 and J usage is TRBJ1-5; 7 bases fit TRBD1. J gave up 5 bases and V 4 bases, and 12 bases lay outside the gene matches. Germline V lookup: CDR1 SGHRS, CDR2 YFSETQ. The CDR3 runs 16 residues.

J is TRBJ2-5 and V is TRBV7-6; 9 bases are a match to TRBD2. There are 18 residues in the CDR3. Germline-derived CDR1 and CDR2 are SGHVS and FNYEAQ. With V trimmed by 5 bases and J by 5 bases, 18 bases remained unmatched. Written as DNA, the CDR3 is TGTGCCAGCAGCCCCCAAGCGGGAGGCCCTCCAGTCTGGGAGACCCAGTACTTC. Translation: CASSPQAGGPPVWETQYF.

The V gene is TRBV29-1, the J gene TRBJ2-1; the D is unclear. The CDR3 totals 14 residues. CDR1 is SQVTM, CDR2 ANQGSEA, per germline. V lost 6 bases, J lost 8 bases, and 20 bases lay in between. The CDR3 DNA reads as TGCAGCGTGCCCTTCACTGCAGGTCTCGATGAGCAGTTCTTC. It is translated as CSVPFTAGLDEQFF.

The chain couples TRBV27 to TRBJ2-3; 9 nucleotides line up with TRBD2. Germline-derived CDR1 and CDR2 are MNHEY and SMNVEV (reference sequence). V was clipped by 5 bases and J by 0 bases; unmatched bases: 3. This CDR3 has 15 amino acids. Written as DNA, the CDR3 is TGTGCCAGCAGTGATCTAGCGGGGAGCACAGATACGCAGTATTTT. Its translation: CASSDLAGSTDTQYF.

The chain employs TRBV29-1 and TRBJ1-1; D ambiguous. V lost 5 bases and J 3 bases, leaving 7 bases between the germline ends. This CDR3 region has 11 residues. Looked up from germline, CDR1 is SQVTM and CDR2 is ANQGSEA. CDR3: CSVRGDTEAFF. CDR3 bases: TGCAGCGTTCGCGGGGACACTGAAGCTTTCTTT.

V usage is TRBV19 and J usage is TRBJ1-1; no definite D call. The CDR3 has 13 residues. The V end was cut by 7 bases, the J end by 1 base, with 10 bases between. The germline gives CDR1 LNHDA, CDR2 SQIVND (reference sequence). The CDR3 spells CASNVDPNTEAFF. The CDR3 DNA is TGTGCCAGTAACGTGGACCCGAACACTGAAGCTTTCTTT.

The chain is built from TRBV4-1 and TRBJ2-7; tentatively, D is TRBD1 (5 bases). V shed 0 bases and J shed 3 bases, with 12 bases lying between them. Germline V lookup: CDR1 MGHRA, CDR2 YSYEKL. The CDR3 is 15 residues long. The CDR3 here is CASSQETEGYYEQYF. CDR3 DNA: TGCGCCAGCAGCCAAGAGACAGAAGGGTACTACGAGCAGTACTTC.

This rearrangement joins TRBV9 to TRBJ2-1; D may correspond to TRBD1 or TRBD2 (7 bases each). CDR3 length: 15 amino acids. Germline CDR1 and CDR2: SGDLS and YYNGEE. V lost 3 bases and J 2 bases, leaving 12 bases between the germline ends. CDR3 region: CASSAGGGPYNEQFF. CDR3 coding DNA: TGTGCCAGCAGCGCAGGGGGGGGACCCTACAATGAGCAGTTCTTC. Drawing the rest from reference TRBV9 and TRBJ2-1, the complete variable domain is DSGVTQTPKHLITATGQRVTLRCSPRSGDLSVYWYQQSLDQGLQFLIQYYNGEERAKGNILERFSAQQFPDLHSELNLSSLELGDSALYFCASSAGGGPYNEQFFGPGTRLTVL.

This chain links TRBV27 with TRBJ2-1; TRBD1 aligns across 8 bases. The germline V gene encodes CDR1 MNHEY and CDR2 SMNVEV (reference sequence). The junction had 2 bases not matched to a gene; V was cut back by 5 bases and J by 5 bases. CDR3 length: 13 amino acids. The CDR3 here is CASSGQGNNEQFF. The CDR3 region has the DNA TGTGCCAGCAGTGGACAGGGAAACAATGAGCAGTTCTTC.

V usage is TRBV5-5 and J usage is TRBJ2-3; D is possibly TRBD1 (5 bases). The V gene lost 0 bases and the J gene lost 0 bases, with 8 bases spanning the gap. CDR3 length: 15 residues. CDR1 is SGHKS, CDR2 YYEKEE, per germline (reference sequence). CDR3 coding DNA: TGTGCCAGCAGCTTGGGACAGTCTAGCACAGATACGCAGTATTTT. This encodes CASSLGQSSTDTQYF.